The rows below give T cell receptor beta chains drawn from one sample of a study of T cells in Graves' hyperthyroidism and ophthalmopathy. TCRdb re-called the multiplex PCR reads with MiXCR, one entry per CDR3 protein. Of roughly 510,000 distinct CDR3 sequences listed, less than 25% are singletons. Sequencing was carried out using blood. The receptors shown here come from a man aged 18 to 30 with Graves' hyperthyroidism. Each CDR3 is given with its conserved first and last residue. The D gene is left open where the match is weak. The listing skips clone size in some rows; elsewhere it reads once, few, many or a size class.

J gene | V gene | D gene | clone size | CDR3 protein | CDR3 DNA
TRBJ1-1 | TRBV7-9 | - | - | CASSLPIHTEAFF | TGTGCCAGCAGCTTACCCATACACACTGAAGCTTTCTTT
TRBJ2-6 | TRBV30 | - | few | CAWSKGTGANVLTF | TGTGCCTGGAGTAAAGGGACTGGGGCCAACGTCCTGACTTTC
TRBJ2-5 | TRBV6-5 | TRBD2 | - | CASSSGTSVQETQYF | TGTGCCAGCAGTTCCGGGACTAGCGTACAAGAGACCCAGTACTTC
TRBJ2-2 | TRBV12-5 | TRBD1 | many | CASGLVLTGEMNTGELFF | TGTGCTAGTGGTTTGGTCCTTACAGGGGAGATGAACACCGGGGAGCTGTTTTTT
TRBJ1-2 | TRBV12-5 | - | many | CANSPGNGYTF | TGTGCTAATTCCCCTGGGAATGGCTACACCTTC
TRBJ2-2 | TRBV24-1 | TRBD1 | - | CATSDSGTGTGELFF | TGTGCCACCAGTGATTCGGGGACAGGGACCGGGGAGCTGTTTTTT
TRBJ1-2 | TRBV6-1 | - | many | CASGEWTYGYTF | TGTGCCAGCGGCGAGTGGACCTATGGCTACACCTTC
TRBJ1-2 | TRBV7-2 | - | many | CASTGIGGYTF | TGTGCCAGCACCGGGATCGGGGGCTACACCTTC
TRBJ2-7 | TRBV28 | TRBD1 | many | CASSLSRDRNQYF | TGTGCCAGCAGTCTGTCCCGGGACAGGAACCAGTACTTC
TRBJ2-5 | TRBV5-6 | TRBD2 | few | CASSLALAGVQETQYF | TGTGCCAGCAGCTTGGCTCTAGCGGGGGTCCAAGAGACCCAGTACTTC
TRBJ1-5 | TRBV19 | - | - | CASSTGLGGGGRAQHF | TGTGCCAGTAGTACCGGGCTAGGAGGTGGAGGTAGGGCCCAGCATTTT
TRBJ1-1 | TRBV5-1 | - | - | CASSQTDLWGGEGAEAFF | TGCGCCAGCAGCCAGACCGATTTATGGGGCGGAGAAGGGGCTGAAGCTTTCTTT
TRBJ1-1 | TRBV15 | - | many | CATSGGVLGGYPHTEAFF | TGTGCCACCAGCGGAGGCGTGTTGGGGGGCTATCCTCACACTGAAGCTTTCTTT
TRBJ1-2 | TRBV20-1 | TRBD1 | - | CSAADRVDGYTF | TGCAGTGCCGCGGACAGGGTCGATGGCTACACCTTC
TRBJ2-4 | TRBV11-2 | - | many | CASSSGVSSGVKNIQYF | TGTGCCAGCAGCTCAGGGGTCAGCTCAGGGGTCAAAAACATTCAGTACTTC
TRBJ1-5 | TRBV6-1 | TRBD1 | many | CASSRETGKGQPQHF | TGTGCCAGCAGTAGGGAGACAGGGAAAGGACAGCCCCAGCATTTT
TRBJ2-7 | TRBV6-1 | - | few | CASRKGSGQYF | TGTGCCAGCAGGAAAGGGAGCGGGCAGTACTTC
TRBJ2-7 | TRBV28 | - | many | CASSFRGGSNEQYF | TGTGCCAGCAGTTTCAGGGGGGGATCCAACGAGCAGTACTTC